The entry below describes one TCR beta chain. This PCR relied on a set of 60 Vbeta primers and 13 Jbeta primers. Assay used: immunoSEQ multiplex PCR; TCRdb lists only in-frame clones, some missing. The sample records some 100,000 clones, 55% to 75% being singletons. The sample originates from a study of cytomegalovirus exposure and HLA in healthy donors. Turning to the study itself: Most genotyped donors, approximately 77% of more than 300, had Caucasian-associated genetic ancestry.

Germline CDR1 is MNHEY and CDR2 is SMNVEV (reference sequence). Trimming at V came to 6 bases and at J to 5 bases, leaving 12 bases not matched to a gene. CDR3 length: 16 amino acids. The sequence came from a woman aged 45 to 65 in good health and CMV-seropositive. This chain connects TRBV27 to TRBJ2-1; 8 bases are a match to TRBD2. Sequenced: PBMCs. CDR3 in DNA: TGTGCCAGCAGGCTTAACAGCGGGAGAAGCGACAATGAGCAGTTCTTC. Its translation is CASRLNSGRSDNEQFF.